This T cell receptor (beta chain) was captured in a study of T cell changes during pregnancy in multiple sclerosis. This CDR3 has 15 amino acids. The V gene lost 1 base and the J gene lost 0 bases, with 8 bases spanning the gap. The germline V gene has CDR1 SEHNR and CDR2 FQNEAQ (reference sequence). Produced via immunoSEQ multiplex PCR; TCRdb's table is partial and in-frame only. The sample holds 90,000 to 120,000 clones, less than 95% seen once. This sequence was found in a female donor in good health, enrolled as a control in a pregnancy study. This chain uses TRBV7-9 with TRBJ2-3; D gene uncertain. This specimen was peripheral blood, taken in the third trimester of pregnancy. The chain's CDR3 is CASSLGVLSTDTQYF. As DNA, the CDR3 is TGTGCCAGCAGCTTAGGCGTTCTTAGCACAGATACGCAGTATTTT.